Below, one T cell receptor (beta chain) is given with its context. The table came from immunoSEQ multiplex PCR; TCRdb's copy has only in-frame clones and leaves some out. The repertoire holds about 160,000 clones, with roughly 90% as singletons. The data derive from a study of cytomegalovirus exposure and HLA in healthy donors. The sample taken for sequencing was PBMCs. The source is a man between 18 and 29 years old in good health and CMV-seropositive.

The CDR3 DNA reads TGTGCCACCGGACAGAACTATGGCTACACCTTC. Protein sequence: CATGQNYGYTF. The chain employs TRBV10-3 and TRBJ1-2; D may be TRBD1 (6 bases). CDR1 and CDR2 from the germline V gene are ENHRY and SYGVKD. The CDR3 runs 11 residues. The V end lost 10 bases, the J end lost 2 bases, and 8 bases lay between the germline ends.